The following is a T cell receptor beta chain sequence with its context. Assay: immunoSEQ multiplex PCR; the TCRdb copy retains only in-frame clones and omits some. The table has about 88,000 clones, about nine tenths seen once; the top ten hold approximately 0.3%. With 0 bases removed from V and 3 bases from J, the gap between germline ends came to 14 bases. CDR1 LNHNV and CDR2 YYDKDF come from the germline V gene (reference sequence). The CDR3 is made up of 16 amino acids. This record comes from a study of technical replicates of blood from several donors. The TCR comes from a human donor in good health. Sequenced input: T cells isolated from PBMCs. The chain carries TRBV15 and TRBJ2-5; possible D gene TRBD2, 6 bases. The CDR3 DNA follows: TGTGCCACCAGCAGAGATTTAGTGGGACTGGAAGAGACCCAGTACTTC. Translated, it gives CATSRDLVGLEETQYF.